This is a list of T cell receptor beta chains from one sample in a study of radiation and T cells in renal cell carcinoma. The assay was immunoSEQ multiplex PCR, and TCRdb's table has in-frame clones only and misses some. The data show 150,000 or so clones, with over 80% seen just once and around 21% held by the top ten. This sample comprised blood, obtained from a patient whose treatment included radiotherapy and nephrectomy. These receptors were obtained from a woman between 45 and 65 years old with renal cell carcinoma. Both conserved end residues are part of each CDR3. The D gene is left open where the match is weak. A row's size may be missing; if present it is once, few, many or a size class.

clone_size	v_call	d_call	j_call	cdr3_nt	cdr3_aa
-	TRBV27	TRBD1	TRBJ2-3	TGTGCCAGCACCCCGGACAGGGGCACAGATACGCAGTATTTT	CASTPDRGTDTQYF
-	TRBV10-3	-	TRBJ1-2	TGTGCCGTCAGTGTTGCTACCTCTTCTAACTATGGCTACACCTTC	CAVSVATSSNYGYTF
once	TRBV20-1	-	TRBJ2-7	TGCAGTGGTAGATTGGCCTACGAGCAGTACTTC	CSGRLAYEQYF
-	TRBV27	-	TRBJ1-1	TGTGCCAGCAGTTTTGGGCGGGGAACTGAAGCTTTCTTT	CASSFGRGTEAFF
-	TRBV5-4	TRBD2	TRBJ2-7	TGTGCCAGCAGCTTGGCGGGAGGTATCGAGCAGTACTTC	CASSLAGGIEQYF
-	TRBV5-6	-	TRBJ1-1	TGTGCCAGCAGGCCTATACAGGGAGACGACACTGAAGCTTTCTTT	CASRPIQGDDTEAFF
many	TRBV27	-	TRBJ1-1	TGTGCCAGCAGTACCCAGGACCGGAACACTGAAGCTTTCTTT	CASSTQDRNTEAFF
-	TRBV27	TRBD2	TRBJ2-7	TGTGCCAGCAGTCCCCGGGGTAGCGGGACCCTCGAGCAGTACTTC	CASSPRGSGTLEQYF
-	TRBV5-1	-	TRBJ1-1	TGCGCCAGCAGCTTGATGGGTTCGAACACTGAAGCTTTCTTT	CASSLMGSNTEAFF
-	TRBV4-3	TRBD1	TRBJ1-2	TGCGCCAGCAGCCGGAAACAGGGGGCCGGTGGCTACACCTTC	CASSRKQGAGGYTF
-	TRBV6-1	-	TRBJ1-5	TGTGCCAGCAGTGAAGCGGGGCCCCGTGGTCTGGCCCAGCATTTT	CASSEAGPRGLAQHF
-	TRBV15	TRBD1	TRBJ1-1	TGTGCCACCAGCTACGGACAGGGAAGGGCTGAAGCTTTCTTT	CATSYGQGRAEAFF
-	TRBV7-7	-	TRBJ1-3	TGTGCCAGCAGCTTAGGGGTGTCTGACACCATATATTTT	CASSLGVSDTIYF
-	TRBV5-4	-	TRBJ2-5	TGTGCCAGCAGCTTCTCGGAGACCCAGTACTTC	CASSFSETQYF
-	TRBV9	-	TRBJ1-1	TGTGCCAGCAGCGTAGAGGGGCAGGGGAAACGGGCCGCTTTCTTT	CASSVEGQGKRAAFF
-	TRBV5-1	-	TRBJ2-5	TGCGCCAGCAGCTTTATGGAAGAGACCCAGTACTTC	CASSFMEETQYF
-	TRBV5-1	-	TRBJ1-1	TGCGCCAGCAGCTTGGACAGTTTCGGACTTGAAGCTTTCTTT	CASSLDSFGLEAFF
-	TRBV6-6	-	TRBJ1-1	TGTGCCAGCAGTTCCTATGGGGGTCTGAACACTGAAGCTTTCTTT	CASSSYGGLNTEAFF
-	TRBV5-4	-	TRBJ1-1	TGTGCCAGCACGCGAGGGGATTCTGAAGCTTTCTTT	CASTRGDSEAFF
-	TRBV29-1	-	TRBJ2-7	TGCAGCGTCTACCGGAGGGAGGTCCAGTACTTC	CSVYRREVQYF
-	TRBV7-8	TRBD1	TRBJ2-2	TGTGCCAGCAGCTTCCCCCGGGACAGATACACCGGGGAGCTGTTTTTT	CASSFPRDRYTGELFF
-	TRBV6-6	-	TRBJ2-5	TGTGCCAGCAGTTACTCGATAACAGAGACCCAGTACTTC	CASSYSITETQYF
-	TRBV5-1	-	TRBJ1-1	TGCGCCAGCAGCTTGAATGTGGGGAACACTGAAGCTTTCTTT	CASSLNVGNTEAFF
-	TRBV29-1	TRBD1	TRBJ2-5	TGCAGTGATAGACAGGGTGCCGTGGAGACCCAGTACTTC	CSDRQGAVETQYF
few	TRBV28	-	TRBJ2-6	TGTGCCAGCAGTCCCGCGGGCTCTGGGGCCAACGTCCTGACTTTC	CASSPAGSGANVLTF
-	TRBV7-9	-	TRBJ1-6	TGTGCCAGCAGCTTATTTCTGAGGGCCTCCTATAATTCACCCCTCCACTTT	CASSLFLRASYNSPLHF